This T cell receptor (beta chain) was recovered during a study of T-cell reconstitution after alpha-beta-depleted transplantation in children (dated by TCRdb to about 2016). Concerning the study at large: T-cell immune reconstitution after TCRalphabeta/CD19-depleted allogeneic hematopoietic cell transplantation in children was quantitatively tracked in the study by means of TCR repertoire profiling.

V lost 2 bases and J lost 2 bases; the stretch between them is 17 bases long. Including the terminal cysteine and phenylalanine, the CDR3 comprises 16 residues. Left in the record is the CDR3 DNA by itself, 48 bases read in frame from the first base. The germline V gene (reference sequence) specifies DFQATT as CDR1 and SNEGSKA as CDR2. This clonotype showed up just a few times. Its antigen is not yet known. Per-nucleotide qualities are absent, and no much larger clonotype sits a single base away. The library relied on PCR. The data were produced on an Illumina HiSeq 2500. To normalize quantification of the TCRbeta repertoire, the TCR libraries were built with molecular barcoding that relied on unique molecular identifiers. The public reads were reanalyzed by TCRdb: fastp trimming at Q25, MiXCR alignment, in-frame beta chains only. Entries are consolidated by CDR3 protein sequence, retaining the most common genes and DNA. The sample table records more than 450,000 distinct CDR3 sequences; around 19% of these occur just once. About 3.1% of the sample goes to the ten largest clones.

The chain is assembled from TRBV20-1 and TRBJ2-3; the D gene is perhaps TRBD2, on 6 matching bases. This sequence originates from a human donor who donated a stem cell graft to a child with acute lymphoblastic leukemia. The specimen comprised PBMCs from the stem cell graft donor, sampled from the stem cell graft. The DNA reads as follows: TGCAGTGCTAGACGAGGACTCCTAGCGCACACAGATACGCAGTATTTT. It is translated as CSARRGLLAHTDTQYF.